The next 17 T cell receptor beta chains were all read from a single sample in a study of blood T cell repertoires in COVID-19. TCRdb keeps only in-frame clones here, not all; method: immunoSEQ multiplex PCR. The sample has fewer than 130,000 clones, approximately 85% seen once; the top ten hold 2% to 2.5%. Sequencing input: peripheral blood. Every receptor here comes from a human donor in a cohort sampled during active COVID-19.

CDR3 sequence (DNA): TGTGCCAGCAGTGAAGCGGGGGGAGCGGTCGGAAACACCATATATTTT. It translates to CASSEAGGAVGNTIYF. V usage is TRBV6-1 and J usage is TRBJ1-3; D perhaps matches TRBD1 (5 bases). Trimming removed 0 bases at V and 4 bases at J, with 13 bases between. The CDR3 spans 16 residues. Germline-derived CDR1 and CDR2 are MNHNS and SASEGT.

This chain connects TRBV6-6 to TRBJ2-3; TRBD2 agrees at 10 bases. The ends lost 0 bases at V and 4 bases at J; junction bases unmatched: 4. The CDR3 is made up of 16 amino acids. The germline V gene has CDR1 MNHNY and CDR2 SVGAGI (reference sequence). As DNA, the CDR3 is TGTGCCAGCAGTTACTCAGCGGGAGGGCCCCCAGATACGCAGTATTTT. Its protein is CASSYSAGGPPDTQYF.

V is TRBV9 and J is TRBJ2-1, with 7 bases aligning to TRBD1. V lost 3 bases to trimming and J lost 0 bases; unmatched junction nucleotides: 3. The CDR3 spans 15 residues. From germline, CDR1 is SGDLS and CDR2 YYNGEE. This CDR3 is CASSEGARSYNEQFF. The CDR3 DNA follows: TGTGCCAGCAGCGAGGGGGCCCGCTCCTACAATGAGCAGTTCTTC.

The gene calls are TRBV12-5 and TRBJ1-3; maybe TRBD1 (5 bases). The CDR3 covers 15 residues. In germline, CDR1 is LGHNT, CDR2 FRNRAP. V was shortened by 3 bases and J by 2 bases, with 11 bases between the two germline ends. The CDR3 DNA follows: TGTGCTAGTGGTTTAGACAGCGCCCCTGGAAACACCATATATTTT. Amino acids: CASGLDSAPGNTIYF.

A single count supports this clone. The chain uses TRBV28 and TRBJ1-5; D gene unclear. This CDR3 comprises 13 residues. The V end lost 2 bases, the J end lost 15 bases, and 17 bases lay between the germline ends. Per germline, CDR1 MDHEN and CDR2 SYDVKM. The CDR3 loop is CASSLSRVEVSHF. The CDR3 region has the DNA TGTGCCAGCAGTTTAAGCCGGGTAGAAGTTTCGCATTTT.

The chain employs TRBV4-2 and TRBJ2-5, with 10 bases fitting TRBD2. After removal of 6 bases from V and 5 bases from J, the junction contained 6 bases not matched to a gene. There are 14 residues in the CDR3. Germline assignment: CDR1 LGHNA and CDR2 YNFKEQ. Here the CDR3 reads CASRVGLARETQYF. The CDR3 coding sequence is TGTGCCAGCAGAGTGGGACTAGCGCGCGAGACCCAGTACTTC.

The V call is TRBV6-5, the J call TRBJ2-2; a possible D gene is TRBD2 (6 bases). CDR3 length: 15 residues. CDR1 is MNHEY and CDR2 is SVGAGI in the germline V gene. The V and J ends lost 5 bases and 6 bases respectively, with 16 bases between them. The CDR3 region has the DNA TGTGCCAGCAGTCCACTAGGAGGGCACGCCGGGGAGCTGTTTTTT. Encoded protein: CASSPLGGHAGELFF.

V and J are TRBV12-5 and TRBJ2-7; D possibly corresponds to TRBD2 (6 bases). V was clipped by 5 bases and J by 7 bases, with 21 bases between them. The CDR3 length is 15 residues. Germline lookup yields CDR1 LGHNT and CDR2 FRNRAP. The chain's CDR3 is CASGPTNLTSEEQYF. In DNA, the CDR3 is TGTGCTAGTGGTCCAACTAATCTGACTAGTGAGGAGCAGTACTTC.

This clone was seen a single time. V usage is TRBV5-1 and J usage is TRBJ2-7, with TRBD1 matching over 7 bases. Germline V gene lookup returns CDR1 SGHRS and CDR2 YFSETQ. The trim removed 4 bases at V and 2 bases at J, leaving 9 bases unmatched. The CDR3 totals 15 residues. DNA for the CDR3: TGCGCCAGCAGCCCGAGGACAGGTGGGACCTACGAGCAGTACTTC. Amino acids: CASSPRTGGTYEQYF.

The V call is TRBV19, the J call TRBJ2-1; TRBD2 might be the D (7 bases). With 3 bases removed from V and 9 bases from J, the gap between germline ends came to 12 bases. CDR1 is LNHDA and CDR2 is SQIVND in the germline V gene (reference sequence). This CDR3 is 13 amino acids long. The CDR3 loop is CASSIWGGSEQFF. In nucleotides, the CDR3 is TGTGCCAGTAGTATCTGGGGGGGCAGTGAGCAGTTCTTC. Supplemented by reference TRBV19 and TRBJ2-1, the full variable domain reads DGGITQSPKYLFRKEGQNVTLSCEQNLNHDAMYWYRQDPGQGLRLIYYSQIVNDFQKGDIAEGYSVSREKKESFPLTVTSAQKNPTAFYLCASSIWGGSEQFFGPGTRLTVL.

This chain connects TRBV5-1 to TRBJ2-5; possible D gene TRBD2, 5 bases. This CDR3 region has 15 residues. Trimming took off 0 bases at V and 4 bases at J, with 13 bases between the two ends. Per the germline V gene, CDR1 is SGHRS and CDR2 is YFSETQ. DNA of the CDR3: TGCGCCAGCAGCTTGGCCTCGGGGAGTGTAGAGACCCAGTACTTC. Translating it yields CASSLASGSVETQYF.

The chain is built from TRBV5-1 and TRBJ2-2, with 8 nucleotides matching TRBD1. Germline CDR1 reads SGHRS; CDR2 reads YFSETQ. J gave up 5 bases and V 3 bases, and 6 bases lay outside the gene matches. The CDR3 is made up of 15 amino acids. CDR3 in DNA: TGCGCCAGCAGCTCTGGACAGGGTGGAACCGGGGAGCTGTTTTTT. As protein: CASSSGQGGTGELFF.

V and J are TRBV28 and TRBJ1-5; D uncertain. This CDR3 spans 14 amino acids. V lost 2 bases to trimming and J lost 6 bases, with 11 bases between them. Germline CDR1 MDHEN, CDR2 SYDVKM. Here the CDR3 reads CASSLLGWSQPQHF. The CDR3 DNA is TGTGCCAGCAGTTTACTCGGGTGGAGTCAGCCCCAGCATTTT. The whole variable domain, filled in from reference TRBV28 and TRBJ1-5, reads DVKVTQSSRYLVKRTGEKVFLECVQDMDHENMFWYRQDPGLGLRLIYFSYDVKMKEKGDIPEGYSVSREKKERFSLILESASTNQTSMYLCASSLLGWSQPQHFGDGTRLSIL.

V gene TRBV28 combines with J gene TRBJ2-1; TRBD1 matches at 10 bases. The V gene's germline CDR1 is MDHEN and CDR2 SYDVKM. The CDR3 runs to 13 residues. Trimming removed 6 bases from V and 6 bases from J; junction bases left unmatched: 2. For the CDR3, the DNA is TGTGCCAGCAGAGGGACAGGGGTCAATGAGCAGTTCTTC. As protein: CASRGTGVNEQFF.

The chain links TRBV7-2 to TRBJ2-7, with unresolved D. The ends were cut back, 4 bases at V and 6 bases at J, with 13 bases in the middle. The CDR3 runs 13 residues. CDR1 and CDR2 (germline): SGHTA, FQGNSA. The CDR3: CASSSHMSGEQYF. Written as DNA, the CDR3 is TGTGCCAGCAGCTCCCATATGAGTGGCGAGCAGTACTTC.

This clone appeared a few times. Other DNA sequences in this sample translate to the same CDR3. The chain recombines TRBV29-1 with TRBJ1-5; D gene uncertain. The CDR3 spans 13 residues. Germline assignment: CDR1 SQVTM and CDR2 ANQGSEA. V was shortened by 4 bases and J by 3 bases, with 10 bases between the two germline ends. CDR3 region: CSVALGVNQPQHF. DNA for the CDR3: TGCAGCGTTGCTTTGGGCGTCAATCAGCCCCAGCATTTT.

The chain recombines TRBV4-3 with TRBJ2-2; D perhaps matches TRBD1 (6 bases). V was clipped by 0 bases and J by 7 bases, with 9 bases between them. The length of the CDR3 is 14 residues. Germline values: CDR1 LGHNA, CDR2 YSLEER. The CDR3 DNA follows: TGCGCCAGCAGCCAAGATTGGGGACACGGGGAGCTGTTTTTT. Protein: CASSQDWGHGELFF.